The 10 T cell receptor beta chains below were found in one sample sequenced in a study of blood T cells in healthy people across ages. The second PCR ran roughly 7 to 11 cycles with a sample-barcoded 5' primer and J-beta primers. TCRdb fed the 5' RACE reads into MiXCR, producing one record per CDR3 protein. The sample includes hundreds of thousands of distinct CDR3 sequences, under 45% of them seen just once. Sequencing used blood. Receptor source: a man between 60 and 75 years old in good health.

This sequence joins TRBV20-1 and TRBJ1-2; TRBD1 matches 10 bases. V lost 6 bases to trimming and J lost 4 bases; unmatched junction nucleotides: 11. The CDR3 runs 15 residues. The germline V gene encodes CDR1 DFQATT and CDR2 SNEGSKA (reference sequence). CDR3 sequence: CSAGGWDRGLYGYTF. The CDR3 DNA reads TGCAGTGCCGGAGGGTGGGACAGGGGCCTCTATGGCTACACCTTC.

Points on this clonotype: Just one base apart from a much larger clone, this may be a read error. V is TRBV7-9 and J is TRBJ2-7; D possibly corresponds to TRBD2 (6 bases). With the DNA end fitting TRBJ2-5 better, the J assignment may be wrong. The germline V gene has CDR1 SEHNR and CDR2 FQNEAQ (reference sequence). The CDR3 is 13 amino acids. CDR3 protein: CASSPNWGGTQYF. The CDR3 coding sequence is TGTGCCAGCAGCCCAAACTGGGGAGGGACCCAGTACTTC.

The chain has TRBV7-9 and TRBJ1-1; D not resolved. This CDR3 is built from 13 residues. Germline V gene sequence: CDR1 SEHNR, CDR2 FQNEAQ (reference sequence). V lost 5 bases and J 10 bases, leaving 17 bases between the germline ends. CDR3 nucleotide sequence: TGTGCCAGCAGCGCCGGGATCCCAGTTCTAGCTTTCTTT. Translating gives CASSAGIPVLAFF.

The CDR3 here is CAIKKTGQVDGYTF. The DNA for the CDR3 is TGTGCCATCAAGAAGACAGGGCAAGTGGATGGCTACACCTTC. The rearrangement joins TRBV10-3 to TRBJ1-2; 7 bases map to TRBD1. The germline CDR1 and CDR2 sequences are ENHRY and SYGVKD. This CDR3 is 14 amino acids long. Trimming cost V 7 bases and J 6 bases; bases outside gene matches: 11.

Comment on this clonotype: Relative to the germline gene, one junction end is altered; a read error may explain this. V usage is TRBV7-9 and J usage is TRBJ1-6; weak D call: TRBD1 (6 bases). CDR1 SEHNR and CDR2 FQNEAQ come from the germline V gene (reference sequence). The CDR3 runs 17 residues. CDR3 in amino acids: CASSLGGGTQISSLLHF. The CDR3 bases are TGTGCCAGCAGCTTAGGTGGTGGGACACAAATCTCCTCACTCCTCCACTTT.

This clonotype has only a few counts. The chain has TRBV20-1 and TRBJ2-6; 9 nucleotides match TRBD1. From germline, CDR1 is DFQATT and CDR2 SNEGSKA (reference sequence). The CDR3 consists of 19 residues. Losses at the gene ends were 3 bases for V and 1 base for J; bases not matched to a gene: 13. In DNA form, the CDR3 reads TGCAGTGCTAGGAGCCCCCCGGGACAGGGCCTTTCTGGGGCCAACGTCCTGACTTTC. Translation: CSARSPPGQGLSGANVLTF.

The gene calls are TRBV9 and TRBJ1-6, with a possible D match to TRBD1 (5 bases). Trimming cost V 5 bases and J 9 bases, with 18 bases left between them. The CDR3 extends over 15 amino acids. Germline CDR1 reads SGDLS; CDR2 reads YYNGEE. This CDR3 is CASSDLDSSISPLHF. The CDR3 DNA reads TGTGCCAGCAGTGACCTCGACAGTTCGATTTCACCCCTCCACTTT. Based on the CDR3 plus reference TRBV9 and TRBJ1-6, the full variable domain is DSGVTQTPKHLITATGQRVTLRCSPRSGDLSVYWYQQSLDQGLQFLIQYYNGEERAKGNILERFSAQQFPDLHSELNLSSLELGDSALYFCASSDLDSSISPLHFGNGTRLTVT.

This clonotype was seen only a few times. The chain joins TRBV7-2 to TRBJ2-7, with D possibly matching TRBD1 (5 bases). The ends were cut back, 1 base at V and 3 bases at J, with 10 bases in the middle. The CDR3 extends over 14 amino acids. CDR1 is SGHTA, CDR2 FQGNSA, per germline. The CDR3 loop is CASSLGGSVYEQYF. The DNA of the CDR3 is TGTGCCAGCAGCTTAGGGGGCTCGGTCTACGAGCAGTACTTC.

This clonotype came up a few times. This sequence joins TRBV9 and TRBJ2-1; TRBD2 matches 9 bases. The germline V gene has CDR1 SGDLS and CDR2 YYNGEE. The CDR3 contains 17 residues. The trim removed 0 bases at V and 6 bases at J, leaving 10 bases unmatched. The CDR3 sequence: CASSVGGGGGAFNEQFF. The CDR3 nucleotides are TGTGCCAGCAGCGTAGGAGGGGGCGGGGGGGCGTTCAATGAGCAGTTCTTC.

The chain joins TRBV5-5 to TRBJ2-7, with D possibly being TRBD1 (6 bases). The CDR3 has 12 residues. CDR1 and CDR2 from the germline V gene are SGHKS and YYEKEE (reference sequence). Trimming pared 2 bases from V and 12 bases from J, leaving 15 bases between. CDR3 sequence: CASSLQGETRYF. DNA of the CDR3: TGTGCCAGCAGCTTACAGGGTGAGACCCGGTACTTC.